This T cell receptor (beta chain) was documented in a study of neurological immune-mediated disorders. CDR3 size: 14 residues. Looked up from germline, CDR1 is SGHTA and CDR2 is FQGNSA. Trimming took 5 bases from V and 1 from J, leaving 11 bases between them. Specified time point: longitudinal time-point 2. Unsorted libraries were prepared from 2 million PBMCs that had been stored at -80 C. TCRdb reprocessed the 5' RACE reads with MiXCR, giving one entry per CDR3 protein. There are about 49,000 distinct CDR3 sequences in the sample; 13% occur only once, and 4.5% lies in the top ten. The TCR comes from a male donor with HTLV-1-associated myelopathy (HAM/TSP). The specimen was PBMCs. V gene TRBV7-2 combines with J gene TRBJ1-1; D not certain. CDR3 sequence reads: CASSPGGQNTEAFF. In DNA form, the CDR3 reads TGTGCCAGCAGCCCGGGAGGGCAGAACACTGAAGCTTTCTTT.